A selection of T cell receptor beta chains follows, all from one sample in a study of memory CD4+ T cells and cytomegalovirus serostatus. The table came from immunoSEQ multiplex PCR; TCRdb's copy has only in-frame clones and leaves some out. Here the sample spans tens of thousands of clones, about 80% being singletons. Sequencing was done on a sample of memory CD4+ T cells from blood. The receptor source for this set is an adult in good health and CMV-seropositive. Both conserved end residues are part of each CDR3. The order of the fields is J gene, clone size, V gene, CDR3 protein. Size values are once, few and many counts, or a class for expanded clones, and some rows have none.

>TRBJ2-5|.|TRBV18
CASFSGVQETQYF
>TRBJ2-7|.|TRBV4-3
CASSQVVGLAGRGYEQYF
>TRBJ2-2|few|TRBV19
CASSPGTSGYPRTGELFF
>TRBJ1-2|.|TRBV5-1
CASSPRQGAELYGYTF
>TRBJ2-5|.|TRBV2
CASSEQGRPNGDQYF
>TRBJ1-2|.|TRBV19
CASAWDRGNAGYTF
>TRBJ1-2|.|TRBV7-9
CASSLWGRVRSGYTF
>TRBJ2-1|.|TRBV7-7
CASSLRQDSYNEQFF
>TRBJ2-3|.|TRBV2
CASSEGNRNTQYF
>TRBJ1-2|.|TRBV30
CAWIMSGQGAYGYTF
>TRBJ2-1|.|TRBV30
CAGSRGGDEQFF
>TRBJ2-3|.|TRBV29-1
CSVEEVGDTQYF
>TRBJ2-7|.|TRBV7-2
CASSLALQGYEQYF
>TRBJ2-2|.|TRBV5-4
CASSLPGLTTGELFF